This passage covers 6 T cell receptor beta chains from one sample sequenced in a study of blood T cell repertoires in COVID-19. TCRdb keeps only in-frame clones here, not all; method: immunoSEQ multiplex PCR. The table has approximately 290,000 clones, 75% to 90% seen once. Sequenced input: PBMCs or T cells enriched from blood (not recorded which). The receptors were gathered from a woman in her 30s who had recovered from COVID-19.

The DNA for the CDR3 is TGTGCCAGCCGCCGGGGGGGCTACGAGCAGTACTTC. This translates into CASRRGGYEQYF. The V call is TRBV27, the J call TRBJ2-7; 8 nucleotides align to TRBD2. The CDR3 extends over 12 amino acids. V lost 8 bases, J lost 3 bases, and 3 bases stayed unmatched. The germline V gene has CDR1 MNHEY and CDR2 SMNVEV (reference sequence).

The J gene is TRBJ1-5, the V gene TRBV7-8, with a possible D match to TRBD1 (5 bases). The ends were cut back, 2 bases at V and 5 bases at J, with 22 bases in the middle. The CDR3 consists of 18 residues. Germline V gene lookup returns CDR1 SGHVS and CDR2 FQNEAQ. CDR3 protein: CASSLRRRGEQVDQPQHF. CDR3 coding DNA: TGTGCCAGCAGCTTACGACGGCGGGGTGAACAGGTAGATCAGCCCCAGCATTTT.

The chain carries TRBV5-4 and TRBJ2-5, with D possibly matching TRBD2 (6 bases). This CDR3 contains 15 residues. V was cut by 1 base and J by 1 base, with 11 bases left in between. Germline assignment: CDR1 SGHNT and CDR2 YYREEE (reference sequence). CDR3 region: CASSLKGLTQETQYF. CDR3 coding DNA: TGTGCCAGCAGCTTGAAGGGACTTACCCAAGAGACCCAGTACTTC.

The chain has TRBV5-1 and TRBJ2-5, with TRBD2 matching 9 bases. Germline V gene lookup returns CDR1 SGHRS and CDR2 YFSETQ. V lost 4 bases and J lost 3; bases outside the gene matches: 7. The CDR3 extends over 15 amino acids. CDR3 residues: CASSVSGTSKETQYF. CDR3 DNA sequence: TGCGCCAGCAGCGTGTCCGGGACTAGCAAAGAGACCCAGTACTTC.

The table lists this clone with a count of one. The chain links TRBV6-5 to TRBJ1-5; 7 positions match TRBD1. CDR1 is MNHEY and CDR2 is SVGAGI in the germline V gene. J lost 13 bases, V lost 4 bases, and 4 bases had no gene match. The CDR3 length is 11 residues. The CDR3 is CASSSGGRQHF. The CDR3 DNA sequence: TGTGCCAGCAGTTCAGGGGGTCGGCAGCATTTT.

This clone has a handful of counts. V usage is TRBV7-2 and J usage is TRBJ2-7; 7 bases fit TRBD1. Trimming took 3 bases from V and 3 from J; bases not matched to a gene: 8. The CDR3 spans 15 residues. The germline V gene has CDR1 SGHTA and CDR2 FQGNSA. The CDR3: CASSFVRDRGYEQYF. The CDR3, as DNA: TGTGCCAGCAGCTTTGTCCGGGACAGAGGCTACGAGCAGTACTTC.